These T cell receptor beta chains were read from a single sample in a study of control samples from healthy donors and cancer patients. Data came from immunoSEQ multiplex PCR; TCRdb stores just in-frame clones and leaves some out. In the table there are approximately 150,000 clones, around 96% of which are singletons. Sequencing was done on a sample of blood. All receptors come from a woman in her twenties or thirties in good health. The CDR3 runs from the conserved cysteine through the conserved F or W. Fields, in order: D gene, V gene, CDR3 length, J gene, clone size, CDR3 DNA, CDR3 protein. The D gene is left open where the match is weak. Clone size is shown for a subset of rows, as once, few, many or a class of expanded clone.

d_gene: TRBD2
v_gene: TRBV29-1
len: 14
j_gene: TRBJ2-5
abundance: .
CDR3nt: TGCAGCGTTGGTGGACTAGCGGGAGGAGAGACCCAGTACTTC
CDR3aa: CSVGGLAGGETQYF

d_gene: TRBD1
v_gene: TRBV11-2
len: 14
j_gene: TRBJ1-1
abundance: .
CDR3nt: TGTGCCAGCAGCTATCACAGGGGCGTCACTGAAGCTTTCTTT
CDR3aa: CASSYHRGVTEAFF

d_gene: .
v_gene: TRBV6-5
len: 14
j_gene: TRBJ1-5
abundance: .
CDR3nt: TGTGCCAGCAGTTACAGGCAGGGGAGACAGCCCCAGCATTTT
CDR3aa: CASSYRQGRQPQHF

d_gene: .
v_gene: TRBV10-3
len: 13
j_gene: TRBJ1-2
abundance: .
CDR3nt: TGTGCCAACTGGGACAACCAGGCCTATGGCTACACCTTC
CDR3aa: CANWDNQAYGYTF

d_gene: .
v_gene: TRBV28
len: 14
j_gene: TRBJ2-7
abundance: .
CDR3nt: TGTGCCAGCAGTTTCTTTACAGGGTCCTACGAGCAGTACTTC
CDR3aa: CASSFFTGSYEQYF

d_gene: TRBD1
v_gene: TRBV10-3
len: 16
j_gene: TRBJ2-7
abundance: once
CDR3nt: TGTGCCATCAGTGGGCCACAGGGGGGAAGCTCCTACGAGCAGTACTTC
CDR3aa: CAISGPQGGSSYEQYF

d_gene: .
v_gene: TRBV10-2
len: 14
j_gene: TRBJ1-2
abundance: .
CDR3nt: TGCGCCAGCAGCGGGGGGTACAGTCCCTATGGCTACACCTTC
CDR3aa: CASSGGYSPYGYTF

d_gene: .
v_gene: TRBV7-2
len: 13
j_gene: TRBJ2-7
abundance: .
CDR3nt: TGTGCCAGCAGCTTAGCGAAGCACTACGAGCAGTACTTC
CDR3aa: CASSLAKHYEQYF

d_gene: .
v_gene: TRBV6-6
len: 13
j_gene: TRBJ1-6
abundance: .
CDR3nt: TGTGCCAGCAGCTCCGGGACATCCTTATCCCTCCACTTT
CDR3aa: CASSSGTSLSLHF

d_gene: .
v_gene: TRBV28
len: 15
j_gene: TRBJ2-5
abundance: .
CDR3nt: TGTGCCAGCAGTTTCTTGCTGGGGAATTGGGGGACCCAGTACTTC
CDR3aa: CASSFLLGNWGTQYF

d_gene: .
v_gene: TRBV30
len: 14
j_gene: TRBJ1-6
abundance: once
CDR3nt: TGTGCCTGGAGTGTGCGGGACTATAATTCACCCCTCCACTTT
CDR3aa: CAWSVRDYNSPLHF

d_gene: .
v_gene: TRBV5-6
len: 14
j_gene: TRBJ1-4
abundance: .
CDR3nt: TGTGCCAGCAAATCCCGGAGAGGTAATGAAAAACTGTTTTTT
CDR3aa: CASKSRRGNEKLFF

d_gene: .
v_gene: TRBV24-1
len: 14
j_gene: TRBJ2-2
abundance: .
CDR3nt: TGTGCCACCAGTGGGGGGAGAGACACCGGGGAGCTGTTTTTT
CDR3aa: CATSGGRDTGELFF

d_gene: TRBD1
v_gene: TRBV5-1
len: 14
j_gene: TRBJ1-3
abundance: .
CDR3nt: TGCGCCAGCAGCTTGGGGACAGGTGGAAACACCATATATTTT
CDR3aa: CASSLGTGGNTIYF

d_gene: .
v_gene: TRBV11-2
len: 12
j_gene: TRBJ2-1
abundance: .
CDR3nt: TGTGCCAGCAGCTTATACGGTACCCAGCAGTTCTTC
CDR3aa: CASSLYGTQQFF

d_gene: .
v_gene: TRBV5-3
len: 16
j_gene: TRBJ1-3
abundance: .
CDR3nt: TGTGCCAGAAGCTTGGGCTTGAGGGAGGAGAGGAACACCATATATTTT
CDR3aa: CARSLGLREERNTIYF

d_gene: .
v_gene: TRBV3-1/TRBV3-2
len: 15
j_gene: TRBJ1-2
abundance: .
CDR3nt: TGTGCCAGCAGCCTCTCAAGGGGGGCAAACTATGGCTACACCTTC
CDR3aa: CASSLSRGANYGYTF